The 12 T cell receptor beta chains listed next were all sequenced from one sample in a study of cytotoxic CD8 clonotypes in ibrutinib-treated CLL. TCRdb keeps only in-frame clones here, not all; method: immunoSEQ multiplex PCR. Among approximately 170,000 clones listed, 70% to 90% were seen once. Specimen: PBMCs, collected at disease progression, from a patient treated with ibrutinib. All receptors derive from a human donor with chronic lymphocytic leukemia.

The DNA for the CDR3 is TGTGCCACCCGTAGAAAGGACTCACGTAATTCACCCCTCCACTTT. Its translation: CATRRKDSRNSPLHF. The V and J genes are TRBV6-6 and TRBJ1-6, with unresolved D. V gave up 10 bases and J gave up 6 bases, with 19 bases separating them. The CDR3 loop spans 15 amino acids. Germline values: CDR1 MNHNY, CDR2 SVGAGI (reference sequence).

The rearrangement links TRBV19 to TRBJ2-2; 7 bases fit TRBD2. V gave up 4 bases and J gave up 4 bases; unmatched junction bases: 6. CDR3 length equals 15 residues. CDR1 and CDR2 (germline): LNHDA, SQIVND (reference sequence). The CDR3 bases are TGTGCCAGTAGTAGGACTAGTTGGGGCACCGGGGAGCTGTTTTTT. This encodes CASSRTSWGTGELFF.

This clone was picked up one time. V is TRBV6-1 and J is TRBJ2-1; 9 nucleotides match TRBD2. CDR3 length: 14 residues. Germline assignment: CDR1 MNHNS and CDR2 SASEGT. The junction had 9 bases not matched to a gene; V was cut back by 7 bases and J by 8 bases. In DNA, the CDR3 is TGTGCCAGCATCGCGGGAGGGCCCTCCGATGAGCAGTTCTTC. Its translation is CASIAGGPSDEQFF.

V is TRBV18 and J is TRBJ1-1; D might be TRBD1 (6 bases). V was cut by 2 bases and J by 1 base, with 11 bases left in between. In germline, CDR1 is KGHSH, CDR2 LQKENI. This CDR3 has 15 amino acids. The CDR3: CASSPVTGQNTEAFF. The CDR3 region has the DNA TGTGCCAGCTCACCAGTAACAGGGCAGAACACTGAAGCTTTCTTT.

DNA for the CDR3: TGTGCCAGTAGCGCGACAGGGGGCGGTCAGCCCCAGCATTTT. Amino acid sequence: CASSATGGGQPQHF. The chain combines TRBV19 with TRBJ1-5; TRBD1 matches 10 bases. J was trimmed by 6 bases and V by 6 bases; bases with no gene match: 5. This CDR3 region has 14 residues. Germline loops: CDR1 LNHDA, CDR2 SQIVND (reference sequence).

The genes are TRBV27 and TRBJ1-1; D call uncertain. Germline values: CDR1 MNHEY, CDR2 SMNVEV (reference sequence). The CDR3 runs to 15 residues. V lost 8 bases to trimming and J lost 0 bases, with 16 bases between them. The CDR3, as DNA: TGTGCCAGCGGACCCAGCGGGTTGGTGAACACTGAAGCTTTCTTT. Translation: CASGPSGLVNTEAFF.

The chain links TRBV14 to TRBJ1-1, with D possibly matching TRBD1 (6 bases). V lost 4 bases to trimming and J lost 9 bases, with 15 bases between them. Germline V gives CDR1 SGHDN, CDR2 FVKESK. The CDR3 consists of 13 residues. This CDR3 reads CASSRGQILQAFF. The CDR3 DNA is TGTGCCAGCAGCCGAGGACAGATCCTTCAAGCTTTCTTT.

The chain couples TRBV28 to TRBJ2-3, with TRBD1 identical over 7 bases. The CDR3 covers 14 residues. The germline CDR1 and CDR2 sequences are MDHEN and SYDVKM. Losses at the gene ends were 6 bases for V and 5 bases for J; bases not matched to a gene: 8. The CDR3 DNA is TGTGCCAGCAGAGATACGAACAGGGGAGATACGCAGTATTTT. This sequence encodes CASRDTNRGDTQYF.

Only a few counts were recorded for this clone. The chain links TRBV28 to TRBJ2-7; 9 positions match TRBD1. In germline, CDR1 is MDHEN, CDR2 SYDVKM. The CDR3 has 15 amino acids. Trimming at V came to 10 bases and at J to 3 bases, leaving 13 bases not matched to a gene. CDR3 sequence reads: CATRAPTGGIYEQYF. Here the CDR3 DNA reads TGTGCCACCAGAGCCCCGACAGGGGGAATCTACGAGCAGTACTTC.

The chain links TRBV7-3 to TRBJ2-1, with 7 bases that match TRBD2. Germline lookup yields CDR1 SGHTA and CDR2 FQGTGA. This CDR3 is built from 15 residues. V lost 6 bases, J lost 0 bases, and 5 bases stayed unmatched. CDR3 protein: CASSSGLVSYNEQFF. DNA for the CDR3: TGTGCCAGCAGTTCAGGACTAGTCTCCTACAATGAGCAGTTCTTC.

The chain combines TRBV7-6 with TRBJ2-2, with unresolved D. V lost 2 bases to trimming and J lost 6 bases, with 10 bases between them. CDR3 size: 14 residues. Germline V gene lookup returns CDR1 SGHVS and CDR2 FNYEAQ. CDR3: CASSLIGVPGELFF. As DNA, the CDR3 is TGTGCCAGCAGCTTAATAGGAGTTCCCGGGGAGCTGTTTTTT.

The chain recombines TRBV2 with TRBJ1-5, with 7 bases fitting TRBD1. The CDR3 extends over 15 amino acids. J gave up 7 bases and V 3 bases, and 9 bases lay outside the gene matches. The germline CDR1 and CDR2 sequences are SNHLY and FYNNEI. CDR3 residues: CASSDDRAFFQPQHF. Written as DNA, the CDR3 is TGTGCCAGCAGTGATGACAGGGCTTTTTTCCAGCCCCAGCATTTT.